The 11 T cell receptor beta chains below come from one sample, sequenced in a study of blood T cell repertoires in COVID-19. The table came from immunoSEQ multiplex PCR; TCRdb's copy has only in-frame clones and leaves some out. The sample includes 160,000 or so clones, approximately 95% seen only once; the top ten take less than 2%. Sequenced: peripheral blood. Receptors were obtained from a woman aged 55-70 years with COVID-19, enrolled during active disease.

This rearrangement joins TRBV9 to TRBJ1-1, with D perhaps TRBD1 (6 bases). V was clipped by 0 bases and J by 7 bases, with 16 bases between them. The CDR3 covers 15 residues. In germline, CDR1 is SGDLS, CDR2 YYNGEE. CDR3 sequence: CASSVGVGGVSEAFF. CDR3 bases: TGTGCCAGCAGCGTAGGGGTAGGGGGAGTTAGTGAAGCTTTCTTT.

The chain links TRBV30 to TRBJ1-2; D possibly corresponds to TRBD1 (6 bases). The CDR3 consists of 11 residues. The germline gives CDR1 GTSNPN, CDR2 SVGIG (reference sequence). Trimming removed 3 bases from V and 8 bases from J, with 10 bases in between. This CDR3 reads CAWRPGVGYTF. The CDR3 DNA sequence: TGTGCCTGGAGGCCAGGGGTCGGCTACACCTTC.

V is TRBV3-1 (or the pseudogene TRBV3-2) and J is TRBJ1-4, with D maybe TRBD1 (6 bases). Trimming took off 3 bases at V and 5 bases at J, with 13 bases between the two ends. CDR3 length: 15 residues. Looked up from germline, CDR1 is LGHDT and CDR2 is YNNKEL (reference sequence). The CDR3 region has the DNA TGTGCCAGCAGCCAGACAGGCTCGAGAAATGAAAAACTGTTTTTT. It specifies CASSQTGSRNEKLFF.

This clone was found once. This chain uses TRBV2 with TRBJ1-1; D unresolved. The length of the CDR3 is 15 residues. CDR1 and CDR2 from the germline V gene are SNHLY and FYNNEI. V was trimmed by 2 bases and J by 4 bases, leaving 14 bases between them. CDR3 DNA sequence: TGTGCCAGCAGTGAACTCGGGGTTGGCGGCACTGAAGCTTTCTTT. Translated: CASSELGVGGTEAFF.

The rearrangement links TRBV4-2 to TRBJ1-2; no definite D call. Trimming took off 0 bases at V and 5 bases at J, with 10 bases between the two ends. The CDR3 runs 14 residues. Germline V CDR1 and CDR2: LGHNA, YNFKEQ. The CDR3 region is CASSQDISGYGYTF. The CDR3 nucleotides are TGTGCCAGCAGCCAAGATATTTCCGGGTATGGCTACACCTTC.

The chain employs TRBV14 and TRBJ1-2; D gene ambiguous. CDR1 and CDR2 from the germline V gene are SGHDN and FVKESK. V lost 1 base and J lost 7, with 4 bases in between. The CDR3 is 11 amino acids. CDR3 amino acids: CASSQAGGYTF. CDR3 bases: TGTGCCAGCAGCCAAGCCGGTGGCTACACCTTC.

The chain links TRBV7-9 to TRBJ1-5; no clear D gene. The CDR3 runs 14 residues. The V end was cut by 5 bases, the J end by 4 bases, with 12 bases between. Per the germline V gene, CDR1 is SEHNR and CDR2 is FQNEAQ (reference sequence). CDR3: CASSQTAGNQPQHF. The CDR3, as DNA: TGTGCCAGCAGCCAAACCGCGGGGAATCAGCCCCAGCATTTT.

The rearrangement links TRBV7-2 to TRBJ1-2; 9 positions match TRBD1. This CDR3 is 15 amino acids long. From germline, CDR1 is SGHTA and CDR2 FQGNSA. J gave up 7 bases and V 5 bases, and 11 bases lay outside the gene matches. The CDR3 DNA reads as TGTGCCAGCAGCGAAACAGGGGGCAAGTACTCTGGCTACACCTTC. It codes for CASSETGGKYSGYTF.

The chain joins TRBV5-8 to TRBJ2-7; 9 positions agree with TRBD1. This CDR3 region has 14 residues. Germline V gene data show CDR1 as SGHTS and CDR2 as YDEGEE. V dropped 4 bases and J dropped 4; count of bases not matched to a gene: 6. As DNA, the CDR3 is TGTGCCAGCAGCGAGGGACAGGGAGAATACGAGCAGTACTTC. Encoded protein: CASSEGQGEYEQYF.

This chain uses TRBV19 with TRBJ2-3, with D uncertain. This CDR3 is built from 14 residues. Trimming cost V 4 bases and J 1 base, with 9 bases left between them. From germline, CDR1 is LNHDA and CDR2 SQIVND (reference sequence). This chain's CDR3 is CASSSGVGTDTQYF. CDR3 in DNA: TGTGCCAGTAGTAGCGGTGTGGGCACAGATACGCAGTATTTT.

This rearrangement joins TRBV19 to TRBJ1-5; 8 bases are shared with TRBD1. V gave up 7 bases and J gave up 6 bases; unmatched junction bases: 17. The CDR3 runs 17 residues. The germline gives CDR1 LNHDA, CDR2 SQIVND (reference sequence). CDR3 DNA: TGTGCCAGTATTGACGACAGGGGTACGGGTGGAAGTCAGCCCCAGCATTTT. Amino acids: CASIDDRGTGGSQPQHF.